The 30 T cell receptor beta chains in this list originate from one sample, sequenced in a study of blood T cell repertoires in COVID-19 (dated by TCRdb to the early 2020s). The library was prepared using the immunoSEQ multiplex PCR assay. Drawn from immuneACCESS, this table holds only the in-frame rearrangements with V and J called that TCRdb kept. Clones are partly lost; checked studies trace under half to an unresolved V gene and leave the rest unexplained. For this sample the table gives some 320,000 clones, of which roughly 91% were detected only once. Less than 3.5% of the sample is in the top ten clones. Sequences were obtained from PBMCs or T cells enriched from blood (not recorded which). All receptors derive from a woman aged 45-59 years who had been exposed to COVID-19.

The rearrangement joins TRBV11-2 to TRBJ2-7, with 7 bases matching TRBD1. This CDR3 contains 13 residues. Germline CDR1 and CDR2: SGHAT and FQNNGV. V dropped 9 bases and J dropped 1; count of bases not matched to a gene: 6. The CDR3 DNA is TGTGCCAGTACAGAGGACAGGTCCTACGAGCAGTACTTC. Translated: CASTEDRSYEQYF.

This clone was recorded only once. Other DNA sequences in the sample encode the same CDR3. The rearrangement joins TRBV5-1 to TRBJ1-6, with 7 bases lining up with TRBD1. The V segment lost 4 bases and the J segment 6 bases; nucleotides outside the gene matches: 1. CDR3 length: 13 amino acids. The V gene's germline CDR1 is SGHRS and CDR2 YFSETQ. This CDR3 is CASSRDSNSPLHF. Here the CDR3 DNA reads TGCGCCAGCAGCCGGGACAGTAATTCACCCCTCCACTTT.

The CDR3 region is CASSIDREGNQPQHF. The DNA of the CDR3 is TGTGCCAGTAGTATCGACAGGGAGGGCAATCAGCCCCAGCATTTT. This chain connects TRBV19 to TRBJ1-5; 7 bases agree with TRBD1. The V gene's germline CDR1 is LNHDA and CDR2 SQIVND (reference sequence). The V and J ends lost 3 bases and 2 bases, in that order; junction bases with no gene match: 4. The CDR3 has 15 amino acids.

As concerns this clone: In the same sample, other DNA sequences code for this CDR3. This chain links TRBV5-1 with TRBJ1-2, with TRBD1 matching 8 bases. Germline V CDR1 and CDR2: SGHRS, YFSETQ. The CDR3 is 14 amino acids. Trimming took 0 bases from V and 4 from J; bases not matched to a gene: 2. This CDR3 reads CASSLGGQGYGYTF. In DNA form, the CDR3 reads TGCGCCAGCAGCTTGGGAGGACAGGGCTATGGCTACACCTTC. Variable domain in full (rest from reference TRBV5-1 and TRBJ1-2): KAGVTQTPRYLIKTRGQQVTLSCSPISGHRSVSWYQQTPGQGLQFLFEYFSETQRNKGNFPGRFSGRQFSNSRSEMNVSTLELGDSALYLCASSLGGQGYGYTFGSGTRLTVV.

Concerning this clone itself: The identical CDR3 is also encoded by other nucleotide sequences in the sample. The genes are TRBV28 and TRBJ1-4; D is unclear. Between the trimmed V and J ends, which lost 4 bases and 0 bases, there was a span of 6 bases. The CDR3 has 14 amino acids. Germline lookup yields CDR1 MDHEN and CDR2 SYDVKM. CDR3 coding DNA: TGTGCCAGCAGTTCTCCTGCAACTAATGAAAAACTGTTTTTT. Protein: CASSSPATNEKLFF.

The chain employs TRBV27 and TRBJ1-6; D call uncertain. Germline loops: CDR1 MNHEY, CDR2 SMNVEV (reference sequence). The CDR3 has 12 residues. V shed 7 bases and J shed 9 bases, with 10 bases lying between them. CDR3 sequence reads: CASKLIGSPLHF. DNA of the CDR3: TGTGCCAGCAAACTCATCGGTTCACCCCTCCACTTT.

This rearrangement joins TRBV7-2 to TRBJ2-1; D is possibly TRBD2 (5 bases). The germline V gene has CDR1 SGHTA and CDR2 FQGNSA. V lost 0 bases, J lost 7 bases, and 13 bases lay in between. This CDR3 contains 15 residues. CDR3 in amino acids: CASSLALNRGNEQFF. The CDR3 nucleotides read TGTGCCAGCAGCTTAGCACTGAACCGGGGTAATGAGCAGTTCTTC.

The CDR3 coding sequence is TGTGCCAGCAGTTACTCGGCTCAGGCCTATAATTCACCCCTCCACTTT. Amino acid sequence: CASSYSAQAYNSPLHF. The chain recombines TRBV6-5 with TRBJ1-6; D is ambiguous. The V end was cut by 0 bases, the J end by 2 bases, with 8 bases between. This CDR3 comprises 16 residues. From germline, CDR1 is MNHEY and CDR2 SVGAGI.

The chain carries TRBV5-1 and TRBJ2-1; D is perhaps TRBD1 (6 bases). Trimming shortened V by 0 bases and J by 1 base, and 11 bases separated the two germline ends. From germline, CDR1 is SGHRS and CDR2 YFSETQ. The CDR3 is made up of 16 amino acids. The CDR3 region is CASSLVAGASYNEQFF. The CDR3 bases are TGCGCCAGCAGCTTGGTAGCAGGGGCGTCCTACAATGAGCAGTTCTTC.

V gene TRBV7-2 combines with J gene TRBJ2-3; 12 nucleotides line up with TRBD2. This CDR3 contains 15 residues. Trimming at V came to 5 bases and at J to 4 bases, leaving 4 bases not matched to a gene. The germline gives CDR1 SGHTA, CDR2 FQGNSA. In nucleotides, the CDR3 is TGTGCCAGCAGCGTAAGACTAGCGGGGGCAGATACGCAGTATTTT. This encodes CASSVRLAGADTQYF.

CDR3 DNA: TGTGCCAGCAGCGTTAGCGGGGGGCTCTACAATGAGCAGTTCTTC. Encoded protein: CASSVSGGLYNEQFF. J is TRBJ2-1 and V is TRBV7-9; TRBD2 aligns across 10 bases. Trimming removed 5 bases from V and 3 bases from J; junction bases left unmatched: 4. In germline, CDR1 is SEHNR, CDR2 FQNEAQ (reference sequence). The CDR3 spans 15 residues.

The chain is built from TRBV11-3 and TRBJ1-6; D is ambiguous. The CDR3 length is 17 residues. V dropped 0 bases and J dropped 0 bases, with 9 bases sitting between them. Germline V gene sequence: CDR1 SGHNT, CDR2 YENEEA. The CDR3 is CASSLEARSSYNSPLHF. In nucleotides, the CDR3 is TGTGCCAGCAGCTTAGAAGCCCGAAGCTCCTATAATTCACCCCTCCACTTT.

The V call is TRBV19, the J call TRBJ1-2, with TRBD1 identical over 8 bases. The CDR3 spans 15 residues. Trimming at V came to 3 bases and at J to 2 bases, leaving 5 bases not matched to a gene. From germline, CDR1 is LNHDA and CDR2 SQIVND (reference sequence). For the CDR3, the DNA is TGTGCCAGTAGTATCGGACAGGGCGGGAACTATGGCTACACCTTC. Translation: CASSIGQGGNYGYTF.

This chain uses TRBV15 with TRBJ1-2; 9 bases align to TRBD1. V lost 2 bases, J lost 4 bases, and 11 bases stayed unmatched. This CDR3 has 17 residues. CDR1 and CDR2 (germline): LNHNV, YYDKDF (reference sequence). CDR3: CATSRQRGDRGAYGYTF. CDR3 in DNA: TGTGCCACCAGCAGACAACGTGGCGACAGGGGGGCCTATGGCTACACCTTC.

V usage is TRBV21-1 and J usage is TRBJ2-7; the table names TRBD1, a call not compared with the DNA. TRBV21-1 is an annotated pseudogene. The CDR3 runs 17 residues. Written as DNA, the CDR3 is TGTGCCAGCAGCAAAAACGTGGGACAGGGAGGGTCTTACGAGCAGTACTTC. Its protein product is CASSKNVGQGGSYEQYF.

The rearrangement joins TRBV11-1 to TRBJ2-2; 7 bases match TRBD1. CDR1 SGHAT and CDR2 FQDESV come from the germline V gene (reference sequence). The CDR3 has 15 residues. Trimming took 3 bases from V and 2 from J; bases not matched to a gene: 3. The CDR3 here is CASSFDRANTGELFF. The CDR3 region has the DNA TGTGCCAGCAGCTTCGACAGGGCTAACACCGGGGAGCTGTTTTTT.

The V call is TRBV5-6, the J call TRBJ1-5; 10 nucleotides agree with TRBD1. J was trimmed by 0 bases and V by 4 bases; bases with no gene match: 7. Germline V CDR1 and CDR2: SGHDT, YYEEEE. The CDR3 sequence is 17 residues long. The CDR3 reads CASSPRTGGNSNQPQHF. DNA for the CDR3: TGTGCCAGCAGCCCACGGACAGGGGGTAATAGCAATCAGCCCCAGCATTTT.

The J gene is TRBJ2-3, the V gene TRBV28, with 10 positions matching TRBD2. Germline assignment: CDR1 MDHEN and CDR2 SYDVKM. The CDR3 length is 16 residues. The V gene end was trimmed by 2 bases and the J gene end by 5 bases; junction bases not matched to a gene: 7. The CDR3 region is CASSLPSGGARDTQYF. The DNA of the CDR3 is TGTGCCAGCAGTTTACCCAGCGGGGGGGCCAGAGATACGCAGTATTTT.

This chain connects TRBV5-1 to TRBJ2-1, with 8 nucleotides matching TRBD2. Trimming cost V 0 bases and J 8 bases; bases outside gene matches: 1. Germline values: CDR1 SGHRS, CDR2 YFSETQ. CDR3 length: 13 amino acids. CDR3 nucleotide sequence: TGCGCCAGCAGCTTGGGAGCGGGGGATGAGCAGTTCTTC. It encodes CASSLGAGDEQFF. The full variable domain, its missing parts supplied by reference TRBV5-1 and TRBJ2-1, is KAGVTQTPRYLIKTRGQQVTLSCSPISGHRSVSWYQQTPGQGLQFLFEYFSETQRNKGNFPGRFSGRQFSNSRSEMNVSTLELGDSALYLCASSLGAGDEQFFGPGTRLTVL.

This clone was counted between two and nine times. This rearrangement joins TRBV29-1 to TRBJ1-3; a weak D match, TRBD1 (5 bases). Looked up from germline, CDR1 is SQVTM and CDR2 is ANQGSEA. V lost 4 bases and J 4 bases, leaving 17 bases between the germline ends. The CDR3 covers 15 residues. CDR3 sequence reads: CSVVGGESFGNTIYF. The CDR3 DNA follows: TGCAGCGTTGTTGGGGGGGAATCGTTCGGAAACACCATATATTTT.

This rearrangement joins TRBV29-1 to TRBJ1-2; weak D call: TRBD1 (6 bases). The V end lost 7 bases, the J end lost 2 bases, and 11 bases lay between the germline ends. CDR1 SQVTM and CDR2 ANQGSEA come from the germline V gene. This CDR3 comprises 12 residues. CDR3 residues: CSAQDRNYGYTF. CDR3 DNA sequence: TGCAGCGCCCAGGACAGAAACTATGGCTACACCTTC.

The J gene is TRBJ1-1, the V gene TRBV24-1; 12 nucleotides line up with TRBD1. Germline V gives CDR1 KGHDR, CDR2 SFDVKD. The length of the CDR3 is 15 residues. The V and J ends lost 4 bases and 6 bases, in that order; junction bases with no gene match: 5. CDR3: CATSEGTGGRAEAFF. In DNA, the CDR3 is TGTGCCACCAGTGAGGGGACAGGGGGCAGGGCTGAAGCTTTCTTT.

V gene TRBV24-1 combines with J gene TRBJ1-2; 7 positions agree with TRBD1. In germline, CDR1 is KGHDR, CDR2 SFDVKD. This CDR3 is 15 amino acids long. V gave up 1 base and J gave up 7 bases; unmatched junction bases: 8. CDR3 region: CATSDFGTDPVGYTF. Written as DNA, the CDR3 is TGTGCCACCAGTGATTTCGGGACAGACCCTGTTGGCTACACCTTC.

V usage is TRBV28 and J usage is TRBJ2-2; 7 nucleotides align to TRBD1. The V segment lost 5 bases and the J segment 0 bases; nucleotides outside the gene matches: 6. The V gene's germline CDR1 is MDHEN and CDR2 SYDVKM. The CDR3 runs 16 residues. The CDR3 DNA sequence: TGTGCCAGCAGTCAGTCCGGGACAGCGAACACCGGGGAGCTGTTTTTT. This encodes CASSQSGTANTGELFF.

The chain combines TRBV25-1 with TRBJ1-3; 7 nucleotides match TRBD1. The junction had 5 bases not matched to a gene; V was cut back by 3 bases and J by 0 bases. CDR1 and CDR2 from the germline V gene are MGHDK and SYGVNS. This CDR3 is 16 amino acids long. The CDR3 reads CASSEGTASSGNTIYF. The CDR3 nucleotides read TGTGCCAGCAGTGAGGGGACAGCAAGCTCTGGAAACACCATATATTTT.

This rearrangement joins TRBV5-1 to TRBJ2-6, with D possibly TRBD1 on 5 matching bases. Germline V gives CDR1 SGHRS, CDR2 YFSETQ. The V and J ends lost 0 bases and 11 bases respectively, with 9 bases between them. The CDR3 totals 13 residues. CDR3 DNA sequence: TGCGCCAGCAGCTTGGAGCCAGGGTACGTCCTGACTTTC. Its translation: CASSLEPGYVLTF.

Points on this clone: The same CDR3 also results from other DNA sequences found in this sample. This rearrangement joins TRBV18 to TRBJ1-1; D remains ambiguous. The CDR3 spans 13 residues. Trimming took 3 bases from V and 1 from J, leaving 6 bases between them. Germline V gene data show CDR1 as KGHSH and CDR2 as LQKENI. CDR3 coding DNA: TGTGCCAGCTCACCCACACAGAACACTGAAGCTTTCTTT. This gives the protein CASSPTQNTEAFF.

This clone occurred once. The gene calls are TRBV7-8 and TRBJ2-7; 10 bases are a match to TRBD1. Germline assignment: CDR1 SGHVS and CDR2 FQNEAQ. The length of the CDR3 is 17 residues. V shed 3 bases, J shed 4 bases, and the junction held 12 bases outside the gene matches. The CDR3 loop reads CASSLALPGQGSYEQYF. CDR3 DNA: TGTGCCAGCAGCTTGGCCTTACCGGGACAGGGGTCGTACGAGCAGTACTTC.

This sequence joins TRBV11-2 and TRBJ1-6; 7 bases line up with TRBD1. With V trimmed by 2 bases and J by 7 bases, 5 bases remained unmatched. The CDR3 is 15 amino acids. Looked up from germline, CDR1 is SGHAT and CDR2 is FQNNGV. The CDR3 protein is CASSLTRGWNSPLHF. The CDR3 DNA reads as TGTGCCAGCAGCTTAACCAGGGGGTGGAATTCACCCCTCCACTTT.

This chain connects TRBV4-1 to TRBJ1-5; D is possibly TRBD1 (6 bases). V was pared by 1 base and J by 0 bases, with 10 bases between. CDR1 is MGHRA and CDR2 is YSYEKL in the germline V gene. The CDR3 extends over 16 amino acids. The CDR3 reads CASSQGRGNSNQPQHF. The CDR3, as DNA: TGCGCCAGCAGCCAAGGAAGGGGGAATAGCAATCAGCCCCAGCATTTT.